These T cell receptor beta chains were read from a single sample in a study of cytomegalovirus exposure and HLA in healthy donors. This table comes from immunoSEQ multiplex PCR, and its TCRdb copy is limited to in-frame clones, with some not included. The table records 95,000 to 150,000 clones, around four fifths of them present only once. Sequenced input: PBMCs. The receptors were sampled from a man in his late teens or twenties in good health and CMV-seropositive. Both conserved end residues are part of each CDR3. The order of the fields is CDR3 DNA, CDR3 protein, CDR3 length, D gene, clone size, V gene, J gene. The D gene is left open where the match is weak. Clone sizes are given selectively: once, few, many, or a class where the clone is expanded.

TGTGCCAGTAGTACCTATTATAAGACTAGCGACTACGAGCAGTACTTC,CASSTYYKTSDYEQYF,16,TRBD2,.,TRBV19,TRBJ2-7
TGTGCCAGCAGTCCCTCAACGGGGGGTTCCTGGGAGCAGTACTTC,CASSPSTGGSWEQYF,15,TRBD2,.,TRBV6-6,TRBJ2-7
TGCGCCAGCAGCTTCCAGGGGGCCTCCTACGAGCAGTACTTC,CASSFQGASYEQYF,14,TRBD1,.,TRBV5-1,TRBJ2-7
TGTGCCAGCACCTCCGGGACTAGCGGGATCAATGAGCAGTTCTTC,CASTSGTSGINEQFF,15,TRBD2,.,TRBV7-2,TRBJ2-1
TGTGCCAGCAGTAGGGACAGCTCCTCCTACAATGAGCAGTTCTTC,CASSRDSSSYNEQFF,15,TRBD1,.,TRBV6-4,TRBJ2-1
TGTGCCAGCAGTTCCGCGGGGGACTCTGGGGCCAACGTCCTGACTTTC,CASSSAGDSGANVLTF,16,TRBD2,.,TRBV7-8,TRBJ2-6
TGCGCCAGCAGAGGGACTGGAAGCTACGAGCAGTACTTC,CASRGTGSYEQYF,13,.,.,TRBV4-1,TRBJ2-7
TGCAGCGTTGAAGTAGATAGGAGCTCCTACGAGCAGTACTTC,CSVEVDRSSYEQYF,14,.,.,TRBV29-1,TRBJ2-7
TGTGCCAGCAGTCTCCGACAGGGGAGGACAGATACGCAGTATTTT,CASSLRQGRTDTQYF,15,TRBD1,.,TRBV6-5,TRBJ2-3
TGTGCCAGCAGAAGACTAGCGGGGGGGGCAGATACGCAGTATTTT,CASRRLAGGADTQYF,15,TRBD2,.,TRBV7-2,TRBJ2-3
TGTGCCAGCAGCGGACAGAGGTATGAAAAACTGTTTTTT,CASSGQRYEKLFF,13,.,once,TRBV6-5,TRBJ1-4
TGCGCCAGCAGCTCGCCGGACAGGATGAACACTGAAGCTTTCTTT,CASSSPDRMNTEAFF,15,TRBD1,.,TRBV5-1,TRBJ1-1
TGTGCCAGCAGCCAAGATACAGGGCTAGCCAAAAACATTCAGTACTTC,CASSQDTGLAKNIQYF,16,.,.,TRBV4-2,TRBJ2-4
TGCGCCAGCACGGGGACAGTCAATCAGCCCCAGCATTTT,CASTGTVNQPQHF,13,TRBD1,.,TRBV10-2,TRBJ1-5